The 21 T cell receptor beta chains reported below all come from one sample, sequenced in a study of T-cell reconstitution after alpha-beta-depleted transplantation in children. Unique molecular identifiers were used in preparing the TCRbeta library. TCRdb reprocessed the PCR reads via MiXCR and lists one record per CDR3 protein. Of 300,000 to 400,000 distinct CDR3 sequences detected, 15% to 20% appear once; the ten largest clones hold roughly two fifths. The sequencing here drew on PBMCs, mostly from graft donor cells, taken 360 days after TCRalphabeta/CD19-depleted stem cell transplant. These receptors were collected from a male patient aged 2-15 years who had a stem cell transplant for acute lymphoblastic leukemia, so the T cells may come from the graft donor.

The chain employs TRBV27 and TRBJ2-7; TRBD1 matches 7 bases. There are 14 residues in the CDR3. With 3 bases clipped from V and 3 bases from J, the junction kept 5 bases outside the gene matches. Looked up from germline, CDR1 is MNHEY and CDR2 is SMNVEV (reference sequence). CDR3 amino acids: CASSFTGALYEQYF. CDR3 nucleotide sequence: TGTGCCAGCAGTTTCACAGGGGCCCTCTACGAGCAGTACTTC.

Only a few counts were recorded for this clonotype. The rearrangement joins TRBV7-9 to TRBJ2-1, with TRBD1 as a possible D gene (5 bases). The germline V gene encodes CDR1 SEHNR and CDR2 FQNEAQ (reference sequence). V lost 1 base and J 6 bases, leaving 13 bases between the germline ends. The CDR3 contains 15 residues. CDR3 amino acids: CASSLVGHQLNEQFF. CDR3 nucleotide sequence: TGTGCCAGCAGCTTAGTGGGGCACCAGCTCAATGAGCAGTTCTTC.

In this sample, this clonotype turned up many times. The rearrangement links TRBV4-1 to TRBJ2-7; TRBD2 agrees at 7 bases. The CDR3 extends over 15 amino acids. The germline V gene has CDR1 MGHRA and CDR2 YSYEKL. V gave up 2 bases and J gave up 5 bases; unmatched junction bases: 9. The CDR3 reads CASSQHGLAVDEQYF. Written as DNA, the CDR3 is TGCGCCAGCAGCCAACACGGGCTAGCGGTCGACGAGCAGTACTTC.

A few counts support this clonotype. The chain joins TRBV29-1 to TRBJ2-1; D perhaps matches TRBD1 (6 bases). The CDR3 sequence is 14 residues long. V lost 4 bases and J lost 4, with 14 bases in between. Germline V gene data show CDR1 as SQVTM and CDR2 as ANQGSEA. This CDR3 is CSVAGQSWYNEQFF. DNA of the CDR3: TGCAGCGTTGCCGGACAGTCTTGGTACAATGAGCAGTTCTTC.

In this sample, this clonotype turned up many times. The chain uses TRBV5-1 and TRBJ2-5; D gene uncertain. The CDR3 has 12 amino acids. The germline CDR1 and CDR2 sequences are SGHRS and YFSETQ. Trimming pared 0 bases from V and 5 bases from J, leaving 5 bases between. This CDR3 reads CASSLAFETQYF. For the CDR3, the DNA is TGCGCCAGCAGCTTGGCCTTCGAGACCCAGTACTTC.

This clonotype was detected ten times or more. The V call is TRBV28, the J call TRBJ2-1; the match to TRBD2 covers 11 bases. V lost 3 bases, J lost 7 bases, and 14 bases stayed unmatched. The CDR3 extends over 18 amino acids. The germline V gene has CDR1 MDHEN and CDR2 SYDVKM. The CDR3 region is CASSFFIGTSGGENEQFF. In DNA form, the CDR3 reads TGTGCCAGCAGTTTCTTTATAGGGACTAGCGGAGGGGAGAATGAGCAGTTCTTC.

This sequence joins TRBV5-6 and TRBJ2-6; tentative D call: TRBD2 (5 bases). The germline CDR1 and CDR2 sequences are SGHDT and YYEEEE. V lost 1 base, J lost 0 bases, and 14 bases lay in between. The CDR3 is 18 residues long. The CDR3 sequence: CASSLWLLVSSGANVLTF. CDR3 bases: TGTGCCAGCAGCTTGTGGCTACTAGTGTCCTCTGGGGCCAACGTCCTGACTTTC.

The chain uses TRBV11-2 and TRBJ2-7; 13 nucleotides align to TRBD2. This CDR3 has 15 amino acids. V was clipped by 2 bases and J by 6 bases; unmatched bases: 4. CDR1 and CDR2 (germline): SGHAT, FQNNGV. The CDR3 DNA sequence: TGTGCCAGCAGCTTAAGTGGACTAGCGGGAGCCGAGCAGTACTTC. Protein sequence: CASSLSGLAGAEQYF.

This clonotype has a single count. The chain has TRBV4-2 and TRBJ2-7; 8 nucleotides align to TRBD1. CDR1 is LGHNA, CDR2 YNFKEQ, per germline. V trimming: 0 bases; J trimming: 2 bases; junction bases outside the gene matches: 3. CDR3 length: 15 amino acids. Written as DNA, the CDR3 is TGTGCCAGCAGCCAAGAGGGCAGGGGGCCCTACGAGCAGTACTTC. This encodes CASSQEGRGPYEQYF.

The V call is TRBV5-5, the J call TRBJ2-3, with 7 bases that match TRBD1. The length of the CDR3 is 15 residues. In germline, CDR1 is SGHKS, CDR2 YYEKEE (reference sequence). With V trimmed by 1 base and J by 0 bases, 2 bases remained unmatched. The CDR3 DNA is TGTGCCAGCAGCTTGTCGGGACAGAGCACAGATACGCAGTATTTT. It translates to CASSLSGQSTDTQYF.

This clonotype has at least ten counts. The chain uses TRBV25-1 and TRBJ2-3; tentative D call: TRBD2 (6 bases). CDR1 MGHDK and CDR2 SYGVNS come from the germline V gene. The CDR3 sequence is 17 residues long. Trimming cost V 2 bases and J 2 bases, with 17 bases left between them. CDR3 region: CASSEVSRDFATDTQYF. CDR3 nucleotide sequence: TGTGCCAGCAGTGAAGTGAGCAGGGACTTTGCCACAGATACGCAGTATTTT. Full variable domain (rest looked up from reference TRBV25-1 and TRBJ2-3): EADIYQTPRYLVIGTGKKITLECSQTMGHDKMYWYQQDPGMELHLIHYSYGVNSTEKGDLSSESTVSRIRTEHFPLTLESARPSHTSQYLCASSEVSRDFATDTQYFGPGTRLTVL.

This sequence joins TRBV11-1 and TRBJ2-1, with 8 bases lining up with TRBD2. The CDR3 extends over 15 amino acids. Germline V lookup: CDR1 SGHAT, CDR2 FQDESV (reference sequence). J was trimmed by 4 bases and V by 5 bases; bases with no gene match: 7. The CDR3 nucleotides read TGTGCCAGCAGCCCCCGGGTAGCGGGGTACAATGAGCAGTTCTTC. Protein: CASSPRVAGYNEQFF.

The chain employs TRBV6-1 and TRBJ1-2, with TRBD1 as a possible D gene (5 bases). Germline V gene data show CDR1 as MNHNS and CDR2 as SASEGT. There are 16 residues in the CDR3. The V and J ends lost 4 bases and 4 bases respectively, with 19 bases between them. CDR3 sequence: CASSVSRGSVFYGYTF. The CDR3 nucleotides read TGTGCCAGCAGTGTCTCTAGGGGTTCTGTCTTCTATGGCTACACCTTC.

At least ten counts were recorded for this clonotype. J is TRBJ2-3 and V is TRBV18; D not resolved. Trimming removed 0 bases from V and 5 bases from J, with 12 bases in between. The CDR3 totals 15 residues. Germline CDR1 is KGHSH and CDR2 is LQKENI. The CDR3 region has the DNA TGTGCCAGCTCACCACCGAATAGGGCTGGAGATACGCAGTATTTT. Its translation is CASSPPNRAGDTQYF.

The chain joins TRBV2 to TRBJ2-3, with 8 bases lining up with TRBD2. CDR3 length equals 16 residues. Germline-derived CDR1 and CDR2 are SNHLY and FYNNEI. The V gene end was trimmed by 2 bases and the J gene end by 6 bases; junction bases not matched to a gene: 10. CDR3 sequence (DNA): TGTGCCAGCAGTGAAATGGGACTAGTTTCTATCGATACGCAGTATTTT. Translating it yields CASSEMGLVSIDTQYF.

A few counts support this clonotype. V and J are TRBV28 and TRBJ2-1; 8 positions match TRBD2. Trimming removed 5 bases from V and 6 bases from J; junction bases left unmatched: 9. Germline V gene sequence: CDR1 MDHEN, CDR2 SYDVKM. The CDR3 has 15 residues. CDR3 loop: CASSLDRLASNEQFF. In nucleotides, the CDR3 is TGTGCCAGCAGTCTCGACCGACTAGCGAGCAATGAGCAGTTCTTC. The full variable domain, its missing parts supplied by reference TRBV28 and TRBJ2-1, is DVKVTQSSRYLVKRTGEKVFLECVQDMDHENMFWYRQDPGLGLRLIYFSYDVKMKEKGDIPEGYSVSREKKERFSLILESASTNQTSMYLCASSLDRLASNEQFFGPGTRLTVL.

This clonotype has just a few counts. The DNA of the CDR3 is TGTGCCAGCAGCTTAGGGAGGGATGCTGGGGCCAACGTCCTGACTTTC. Translating it yields CASSLGRDAGANVLTF. The V gene is TRBV7-3, the J gene TRBJ2-6; 7 nucleotides align to TRBD2. The length of the CDR3 is 16 residues. Looked up from germline, CDR1 is SGHTA and CDR2 is FQGTGA. Trimming at V came to 2 bases and at J to 2 bases, leaving 3 bases not matched to a gene. The variable domain in full, completed from reference TRBV7-3 and TRBJ2-6, reads GAGVSQTPSNKVTEKGKYVELRCDPISGHTALYWYRQSLGQGPEFLIYFQGTGAADDSGLPNDRFFAVRPEGSVSTLKIQRTERGDSAVYLCASSLGRDAGANVLTFGAGSRLTVL.

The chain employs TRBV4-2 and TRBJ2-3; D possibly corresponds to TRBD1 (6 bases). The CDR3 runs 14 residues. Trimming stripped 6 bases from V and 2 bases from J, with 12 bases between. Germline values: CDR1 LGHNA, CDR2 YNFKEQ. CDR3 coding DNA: TGTGCCAGCAGGGAAGAGGGGGTCACAGATACGCAGTATTTT. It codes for CASREEGVTDTQYF.

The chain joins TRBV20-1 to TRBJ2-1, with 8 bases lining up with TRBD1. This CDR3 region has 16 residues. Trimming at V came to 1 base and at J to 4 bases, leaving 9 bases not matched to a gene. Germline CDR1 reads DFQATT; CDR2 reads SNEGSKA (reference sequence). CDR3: CSARGVRDRPYNEQFF. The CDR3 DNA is TGCAGTGCTAGAGGGGTCCGGGACAGGCCATACAATGAGCAGTTCTTC.

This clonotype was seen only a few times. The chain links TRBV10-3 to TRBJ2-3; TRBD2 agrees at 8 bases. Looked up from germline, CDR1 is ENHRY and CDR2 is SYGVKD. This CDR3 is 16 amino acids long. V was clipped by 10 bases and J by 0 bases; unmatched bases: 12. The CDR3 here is CATTLSGTYSTDTQYF. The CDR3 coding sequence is TGTGCCACAACGCTTAGCGGGACGTATAGCACAGATACGCAGTATTTT.

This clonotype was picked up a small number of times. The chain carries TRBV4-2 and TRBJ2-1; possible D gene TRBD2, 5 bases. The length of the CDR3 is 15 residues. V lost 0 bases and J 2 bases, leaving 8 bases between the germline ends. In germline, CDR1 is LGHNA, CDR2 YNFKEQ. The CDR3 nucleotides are TGTGCCAGCAGCCAAGATGGGGAGCCCTACAATGAGCAGTTCTTC. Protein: CASSQDGEPYNEQFF.